This record concerns one T cell receptor (beta chain) sequence. Its specificity is not known. This sample stems from a study of CD8+CD57+ T cells in acquired aplastic anemia. It was patients with CD8+CD57+ cell expansion by flow cytometry who were chosen for sequencing. Patients had undergone no therapy by the time their blood was sampled. Both TCR beta VDJ combination and CDR3 sequence profiling were carried out. Genomic DNA was the template for this profiling. TCRdb reprocessed the reads with MiXCR, giving one entry per CDR3 protein. Among about 160,000 distinct CDR3 sequences listed, 71% were seen once. Study-level results: The study identified around 28 CD8+ CDR3 sequences shared by patients and controls.

What was sequenced was sorted CD4+, CD8+, or CD8+CD57+ T cells (not recorded which) from PBMCs. The sequence was obtained from a human donor with aplastic anemia.

CDR3: CASSLSGTEAFF. CDR3 bases: TGCGCCAGCAGCTTAAGCGGGACTGAAGCTTTCTTT. The gene calls are TRBV5-1 and TRBJ1-1, with D unclear. There are 12 residues in the CDR3. V was clipped by 2 bases and J by 5 bases, with 7 bases between them. Germline V gene data show CDR1 as SGHRS and CDR2 as YFSETQ.